This T cell receptor (beta chain) was found in a study of blood T cell repertoires in COVID-19. Some clones are missing from TCRdb's copy, which holds only in-frame ones; the method was immunoSEQ multiplex PCR. The sample contains about 250,000 clones, about four fifths of which appear only once. The CDR3 is made up of 14 amino acids. Trimming stripped 0 bases from V and 5 bases from J, with 11 bases between. CDR1 and CDR2 from the germline V gene are SGHRS and YFSETQ. Sample: peripheral blood. The gene calls are TRBV5-1 and TRBJ2-5; D unresolved. The sequence came from a man older than 75 with acute or convalescent COVID-19. CDR3 DNA: TGCGCCAGCAGCTTGGTGGTAGATTTCGAGACCCAGTACTTC. Translation: CASSLVVDFETQYF.